This T cell receptor (beta chain) appears in the sequencing data of a study of memory CD4+ T cells and cytomegalovirus serostatus. Findings and caveats of the study: Suggested: most of the CMV-linked TCR signature lies in CD4+ memory cells.

To note about this clone: Its antigen is currently unknown. Germline and junction disagree at one end, which may indicate a read error.

Generated by immunoSEQ multiplex PCR, the TCRdb table keeps only in-frame clones and is missing some. The sample records 55,000 or so clones, around 80% being singletons. The sort gate was single viable CD3+CD4+CD8-CD45RO+ cells for memory CD4+ T cells. Positive selection with CD4 microbeads enriched total CD4+ T cells. CDR1 MGHDK and CDR2 SYGVNS come from the germline V gene. The CDR3 consists of 18 residues. The V and J genes are TRBV25-1 and TRBJ2-7; 10 nucleotides agree with TRBD1. This sequence originates from an adult in good health and CMV-seropositive. Sequencing input: memory CD4+ T cells from blood. The CDR3 protein is CASSEWAPGQGSSYEQYF. CDR3 DNA: TGTGCCAGCAGCGAATGGGCGCCGGGACAGGGGAGCTCCTACGAGCAGTACTTC.